This TCR beta chain appears in the sequencing data of a study of cytomegalovirus exposure and HLA in healthy donors. The wider study: The Caucasian-associated ancestry cluster contained about 80% of the roughly 370 genotyped donors.

Germline V gene data show CDR1 as MNHEY and CDR2 as SVGAGI. The CDR3 runs 14 residues. V was clipped by 9 bases and J by 0 bases, with 13 bases between them. Broader study findings: A later analysis linked a missense DCLRE1C variant to TCR beta V- and J-gene trimming.

In the case of this clone: The antigen remains unidentified.

The PCR ran on 60 Vbeta and 13 Jbeta primers. TCRdb's table, derived via immunoSEQ multiplex PCR, lists solely in-frame clones and lacks some. The repertoire includes fewer than 200,000 clones, 80% of them detected once, and under 5% sits in the top ten. Specimen: PBMCs. V usage is TRBV6-5 and J usage is TRBJ2-3, with D perhaps matching TRBD2 (5 bases). The receptor was derived from a woman aged 50 to 60 in good health and CMV-seropositive. CDR3 loop: CASALAPSTDTQYF. Here the CDR3 DNA reads TGTGCCAGTGCTTTAGCGCCTAGCACAGATACGCAGTATTTT.